This T cell receptor beta chain was sequenced for a study of blood T cell repertoires in COVID-19. Study overall: Acute and convalescent COVID-19 samples came from the United States, Italy and Spain. The analysed material was cDNA or gDNA that came from T cells, B-cell-depleted T cells, or PBMCs.

How the authors handled the data: Reference gene primer amplification gave nucleated cell count estimates. Method: immunoSEQ multiplex PCR; TCRdb's copy keeps in-frame clones and lacks some. Clone size and the V and J calls come from that table; the DNA yielded D and trimming. The table lists about 47,000 clones, approximately 86% of them singletons. Germline values: CDR1 ENHRY, CDR2 SYGVKD. The germline V and J ends were trimmed by 0 bases and 5 bases, with 10 bases remaining between them. The CDR3 totals 14 residues. The receptor was derived from a man in his forties or fifties with active COVID-19. Specimen: peripheral blood. The rearrangement uses TRBV10-3 and TRBJ2-5; D unresolved. The CDR3 loop reads CAISESSPPETQYF. The DNA of the CDR3 is TGTGCCATCAGTGAGTCGAGTCCCCCGGAGACCCAGTACTTC.